This T cell receptor beta chain was identified during a study of blood T cell repertoires in COVID-19. About the research overall: Spain, Italy and the United States supplied samples that represented acute and convalescent COVID-19. PBMCs, B-cell-depleted T cells, or T cells were the source of the cDNA or gDNA that made up the material.

As processed by the authors: Reference gene primer amplification yielded estimated nucleated cell counts. Assay used: immunoSEQ multiplex PCR; TCRdb lists only in-frame clones, some missing. The D gene and trimming were derived from the DNA, and the V and J assignments and clone size from that table. The sample holds some 83,000 clones; around 88% are singletons and the top ten take roughly 5.3%. The junction had 0 bases not matched to a gene; V was cut back by 2 bases and J by 0 bases. The germline CDR1 and CDR2 sequences are SGHTA and FQGNSA. The CDR3 spans 14 residues. Specimen: peripheral blood. The chain uses TRBV7-2 and TRBJ1-2; TRBD1 matches 7 bases. The receptor was isolated from a woman aged 80 or over with active or convalescent COVID-19. The CDR3 DNA reads TGTGCCAGCAGCTTACAGGGGGCTAACTATGGCTACACCTTC. Protein sequence: CASSLQGANYGYTF.